A selection of T cell receptor beta chains follows, all from one sample in a study of blood T cell repertoires in COVID-19. TCRdb's copy holds only in-frame clones and misses some; the assay was immunoSEQ multiplex PCR. The sample yields roughly 35,000 clones, nearly 80% seen once. The sequencing input was peripheral blood. The receptors derive from a man older than 75 with acute or convalescent COVID-19. Each CDR3 is given with its conserved first and last residue. D genes are given only for firm matches. The listing skips clone size in some rows; elsewhere it reads once, few, many or a size class.

abundance	d_gene	v_gene	j_gene	CDR3aa	CDR3nt
NA	TRBD2	TRBV6-2/TRBV6-3	TRBJ2-2	CASSFIRGGAGELFF	TGTGCCAGCAGCTTCATTCGGGGGGGAGCCGGGGAGCTGTTTTTT
NA	TRBD1	TRBV25-1	TRBJ1-4	CASSSWTGGIEKLFF	TGTGCCAGCAGTAGTTGGACAGGGGGTATTGAAAAACTGTTTTTT
NA	TRBD2	TRBV28	TRBJ2-1	CASSTAGGGNEQFF	TGTGCCAGCAGTACCGCCGGCGGGGGTAATGAGCAGTTCTTC
once	NA	TRBV5-1	TRBJ2-5	CASSWGGETQYF	TGCGCCAGCAGCTGGGGAGGCGAGACCCAGTACTTC
NA	NA	TRBV6-1	TRBJ2-3	CASSESVVFGDTQYF	TGTGCCAGCAGTGAATCCGTCGTGTTCGGAGATACGCAGTATTTT
NA	NA	TRBV7-6	TRBJ2-3	CASSWAGEPTDTQYF	TGTGCCAGCTCGTGGGCAGGGGAACCCACAGATACGCAGTATTTT
NA	NA	TRBV28	TRBJ1-5	CASLSLGHRRTNQPQHF	TGTGCCAGCCTCTCCCTGGGCCATCGACGGACTAATCAGCCCCAGCATTTT
NA	TRBD1	TRBV2	TRBJ1-1	CASRWPGGSEAFF	TGTGCCAGCAGGTGGCCAGGGGGGAGTGAGGCTTTCTTT
NA	NA	TRBV4-1	TRBJ2-1	CASSQDLRDSSRENEQFF	TGCGCCAGCAGCCAAGACTTACGGGACTCCTCTAGAGAGAATGAGCAGTTCTTC
NA	NA	TRBV7-3	TRBJ2-2	CASSAYVSATGELFF	TGTGCCAGCAGCGCCTACGTTAGCGCCACCGGGGAGCTGTTTTTT
NA	NA	TRBV18	TRBJ1-3	CASSLQSSGNTIYF	TGTGCCAGCTCCCTACAGAGCTCTGGAAACACCATATATTTT
NA	NA	TRBV3-1/TRBV3-2	TRBJ2-3	CASSQGRSVSLTDTQYF	TGTGCCAGCAGCCAAGGACGTAGCGTTAGCCTCACAGATACGCAGTATTTT
few	NA	TRBV2	TRBJ1-1	CASSAQGRDTEAFF	TGTGCCAGCAGTGCGCAGGGGAGGGACACTGAAGCTTTCTTT
NA	NA	TRBV7-9	TRBJ1-1	CASSDSPGNTEAFF	TGTGCCAGCAGCGACAGCCCTGGAAACACTGAAGCTTTCTTT
large	TRBD1	TRBV28	TRBJ1-1	CASSRDRVTEAFF	TGTGCCAGCAGCCGGGACAGGGTCACTGAAGCTTTCTTT
NA	TRBD2	TRBV9	TRBJ2-3	CASSVLAGPTDTQYF	TGTGCCAGCAGCGTACTAGCGGGCCCCACAGATACGCAGTATTTT
few	NA	TRBV30	TRBJ1-1	CAWSGQLNTEAFF	TGTGCCTGGAGTGGGCAGTTGAACACTGAAGCTTTCTTT
NA	TRBD2	TRBV13	TRBJ2-3	CASSLGKLAYTDTQYF	TGTGCCAGCAGCTTAGGCAAACTAGCGTACACAGATACGCAGTATTTT
NA	NA	TRBV3-1/TRBV3-2	TRBJ2-7	CASSQGNSYEQYF	TGTGCCAGCAGCCAAGGTAACAGCTACGAGCAGTACTTC
NA	TRBD1	TRBV2	TRBJ2-3	CASSLQGFPDTQYF	TGTGCCAGCAGTTTACAGGGGTTCCCAGATACGCAGTATTTT
NA	TRBD2	TRBV18	TRBJ2-7	CASSLAGTSGTTGEQYF	TGTGCCAGCTCACTGGCCGGGACTAGCGGGACGACTGGAGAGCAGTACTTC
NA	NA	TRBV6-5	TRBJ1-2	CASSGTRLSYYGYTF	TGTGCCAGCAGCGGAACGAGGCTCAGCTACTATGGCTACACCTTC
NA	NA	TRBV28	TRBJ1-2	CASSLLPGTHGYTF	TGTGCCAGCAGTTTACTCCCAGGGACACATGGCTACACCTTC
few	TRBD2	TRBV3-1/TRBV3-2	TRBJ2-5	CASSQTSGRGAGETQYF	TGTGCCAGCAGCCAGACTAGCGGGAGAGGGGCAGGAGAGACCCAGTACTTC
NA	NA	TRBV6-1	TRBJ1-4	CASSDITGGTNEKLFF	TGTGCCAGCAGTGATATTACAGGCGGAACTAATGAAAAACTGTTTTTT
NA	NA	TRBV19	TRBJ1-2	CASSIITGEPYGYTF	TGTGCCAGTAGTATAATCACAGGCGAACCCTATGGCTACACCTTC
NA	TRBD2	TRBV6-2/TRBV6-3	TRBJ2-7	CASSPGVSGSHSYEQYF	TGTGCCAGCAGCCCCGGAGTCAGCGGGAGCCACTCCTACGAGCAGTACTTC
NA	TRBD1	TRBV19	TRBJ1-2	CASSSGQGTGYTF	TGTGCCAGTAGTTCAGGACAGGGTACTGGCTACACCTTC
NA	TRBD1	TRBV25-1	TRBJ2-7	CASTKQGSSYEQYF	TGTGCCAGCACCAAACAGGGGAGCTCCTACGAGCAGTACTTC
NA	NA	TRBV5-1	TRBJ1-6	CASSPGDNSPLHF	TGCGCCAGCAGCCCAGGGGATAATTCACCCCTCCACTTT